This TCR beta chain originates from a study of cytomegalovirus exposure and HLA in healthy donors (dated by TCRdb to about 2017). The study in broad terms: An earlier analysis of approximately 600 of the donors reported 250 to 300 Gb of sequence data and 117 million unique TCR beta sequences from roughly 180 million T cells. Of the roughly 400 genotyped donors, 81% fell in the genetic ancestry cluster associated with self-reported Caucasian donors. The study profiled the T cell repertoires of about 720 subjects by immunosequencing and related them to cytomegalovirus serostatus. Among approximately 370 genotyped donors of the cohort, an average of roughly 230,000 unique TCR beta nucleotide sequences was sequenced per donor, of which 15% to 20% were non-productive. Every repertoire in the discovery cohort had been generated on one and the same sequencing platform. In a later genetic analysis, genome-wide SNP genotypes for about 65% of the roughly 700 donors were used, and that subset was treated as a discovery cohort. Rather than drawing on any new phenotypic data, the later analysis identified candidate immune exposures from TCR beta sequences and the way those sequences occurred across donors. Because of strong linkage in the cohort, a few DR-DQ haplotypes were treated as single units for association and clustering. Around 320 gigabases of sequencing data and approximately 80 million unique TCR sequences were included in an early release covering around 650 HLA-typed donors. To predict cytomegalovirus infection status, the study combined high-throughput TCR immunosequencing, statistical association of individual TCRs with disease status, and machine learning. Both class I and class II loci were covered by HLA typing, at four-digit resolution. The study aimed to test whether cataloging public T cell receptors could reveal signatures of past pathogen exposure. Alongside the repertoire data, information on donor age, sex, ethnicity and CMV serostatus was compiled. Along with the roughly 610-subject first cohort, a separate validation cohort of some 130 different subjects was used. To decide whether each TCR beta V gene segment behaved as functional or pseudogenic, an earlier analysis of fewer than 750 of the donors relied on high-throughput TCR beta sequencing. A later analysis re-examined previously published TCR beta repertoires from 610 or so donors and added high-resolution HLA genotyping to investigate patterns of TCR occurrence. The number of typed donors differed by locus: about 620-630 for A, B, C, DRB1 and DQB1; some 540 for DQA1; 606 for DPA1; and roughly 490 for DPB1.

Library preparation was by the immunoSEQ multiplex PCR assay. For the multiplex PCR, a mixture combining 60 forward primers for TCR Vbeta segments and 13 reverse primers for TCR Jbeta segments was used. Amplification of the CDR3 region of rearranged TCR beta genes was performed with a multiplex PCR assay on genomic DNA. The amplified TCR beta libraries were sequenced on the Illumina HiSeq System as 87-base-pair reads. Concerning the study's data processing: A later analysis tallied 80 million to 95 million unique TCR beta chains across the 700 or so repertoires, and about 12 million of those chains were shared by two or more donors. Raw reads were error-corrected and collapsed into unique sequences with a nearest-neighbor algorithm that merged closely related sequences to remove PCR and sequencing errors. Alignment of CDR3 sequences to IMGT reference sequences was used to assign V, D and J gene segments. For a sequence to be retained, a match of at least six nucleotides was required to both a V gene segment and a J gene segment. A rearrangement counted as productive if the CDR3 had no stop codons and remained in frame with V and J, and every other rearrangement counted as non-productive. Following IMGT convention, CDR3 was defined as the stretch from the second conserved V-encoded cysteine up to the conserved J-encoded phenylalanine. The earlier analysis of some 580 of the donors excluded any sequence lacking an unambiguous match to a single V gene segment. An earlier analysis of under 750 of the donors called V segments functional above 56.7% productive rearrangements and segregating when the between-donor standard deviation exceeded 5%. A statistical classification framework was developed to diagnose cytomegalovirus status using the catalog of TCR beta chain sequences. A later analysis assigned V and J genes by comparing TCR nucleotide sequences with IMGT/GENE-DB human TR gene sequences. A later analysis assigned CDR3 sequences and most-parsimonious VDJ recombination scenarios with the TCRdist pipeline. In a later analysis, each TCR beta chain was defined by its CDR3 amino acid sequence together with its V-gene family, and reads without a unique V-gene family were excluded. As a way to deal with suspected cross-contamination and a sequencing artifact, a later analysis dropped hundreds of nucleotide sequences that were highly shared and had low generation probability. A later analysis calculated a clonal expansion index for each public chain from normalized within-repertoire ranks of inferred template counts. In a later analysis, generation probabilities were computed with a VDJ recombination model fitted to out-of-frame rearrangements, and the resulting probabilities were checked against IGoR. Hypergeometric tests were used in a later analysis to score TCR-TCR, TCR-HLA and TCR-CMV co-occurrence, with a repertoire-size bias correction applied to the TCR pairs. False discovery rates were estimated in a later analysis by permuting HLA or CMV assignments 20 times. In a later analysis, co-occurring TCRs were grouped using DBSCAN, and TCRdist sequence similarity was added for clustering within HLA-allele-positive subsets. Co-occurrence clustering excluded repertoires with fewer than 30,000 or more than 120,000 public chains, plus five with anomalous nucleotide sharing. In TCRdb, the immuneACCESS table is reduced to in-frame sequences with V and J assigned. These tables do not hold every clone; where another copy was compared, an unresolved V gene accounts for under half, and the others remain unexplained. That table is the source of V, J and clone size, and D and trimming were worked out from the DNA. The sample yields around 170,000 clones; 81% were counted once. The top ten hold 3.8% of the sample.

Concerning this clone itself: Its specific antigen is unknown. There are no base qualities to consult, and no much larger clone falls within one base.

The junction shows trimming of 1 base on V and 7 bases on J, plus 11 bases between the germline ends. Measured from the cysteine to the phenylalanine, the CDR3 is 13 residues long. Just the 39-base CDR3 DNA is kept, in frame starting at base 1. The germline V gene sets CDR1 to SGHRS and CDR2 to YFSETQ. Here is what the overall study found, with its caveats: A few of the identified cytomegalovirus-associated TCR beta chains were confirmed in vitro to be specific for cytomegalovirus antigens. Because HLA typing was missing for some donors at each locus, association tests included only the typed subset. The sequencing pipeline was judged likely to have produced a cluster of highly shared sequence variants as a technical artifact. A further reported finding was that TCR beta sequences accurately predicted the HLA-A and HLA-B alleles for most subjects in the first cohort. In a later genetic analysis, fewer N-insertions in productive TCRs were reported among donors in an Asian-associated ancestry cluster than the approximately 710-donor mean. When HLA alleles, especially DR and DQ, strongly co-occurred, attributing TCR associations to individual alleles was difficult. Because counts were too low, about 18 rarely observed V segments, including chromosome 9 orphons, were excluded from the earlier analysis of under 650 of the donors. The authors suggested that the approach could potentially be extended to other disease states and immunological phenotypes. In a later analysis, the rate of TCR association differed among HLA loci, with DRB1 alleles having the most associated TCRs and HLA-C alleles having the fewest. In this cohort, only TCR beta chains were sequenced, and detectable features were limited by the absence of alpha or paired-chain data. The classifier was reported to diagnose cytomegalovirus status with high specificity and sensitivity in both the original cohort and the validation cohort. Some IMGT-functional V segments, including TRBV6-2 and TRBV6-3, could not be distinguished by the 87-base-pair reads and were therefore excluded. The presence/absence analyses assumed that sequencing depth was roughly uniform across donors, and that assumption may not be true. While some public TCRs were present in many individuals, most TCR sequences turned up only very rarely across donors. At a false discovery rate of 0.05, a later analysis linked 15,000 to 20,000 TCR beta sequences to specific HLA alleles. CMV serostatus was the only immune exposure information available for the cohort. In the study, roughly 160 TCR beta chains were listed as associated with cytomegalovirus. In a later analysis, HLA-associated TCR beta chains showed more clonal expansion and lower generation probabilities than non-associated chains that were equally common. In a later analysis, most CMV-associated TCR beta chains were found to appear HLA-restricted, with HLA associations seemingly driven largely by CMV exposure. A later genetic analysis associated a missense DCLRE1C variant with V-gene and J-gene trimming of TCR beta chains, and an independent cohort replicated the association. According to a later analysis, parvovirus B19, influenza, CMV and Epstein-Barr virus appeared linked to several top co-occurrence clusters. Correlated functional status among segregating V segments might reflect linkage disequilibrium, but an unknown experimental factor could not be ruled out. Broadly in line with IMGT annotations, most TCR beta V segments showed up in productive rearrangements about 87% or about 30% of the time in an earlier analysis of several hundred of the donors.

The cohort consisted of 666 healthy bone marrow donors. At the time of sampling, all cohort members were nominally healthy, though unrecorded immune exposures were likely present. The donor was CMV seronegative and belonged to the group of more than 300 seronegative cohort members. A peripheral blood sample was collected from each donor, and TCR beta sequencing was performed on peripheral blood mononuclear cells. Genomic DNA was extracted from the blood cell samples with the Qiagen DNeasy Blood Extraction Kit. The receptor comes from a man aged 45-65 years in good health and CMV-seronegative. The rearranged segments are TRBV5-1 and TRBJ1-1, with a weak D call of TRBD1 (5 bases match). The sample taken for sequencing was PBMCs. The CDR3 region: CASSLTGFLEAFF. The nucleotide sequence reads TGCGCCAGCAGCTTGACAGGTTTTCTTGAAGCTTTCTTT.